This record covers a single T cell receptor (beta chain). Its target is not known. The sample comes from a study of long-term antiretroviral therapy in people with HIV. Study as a whole: The earliest specimens came about a decade ahead of the 2015 immediate-ART recommendation. Findings and limits, study-wide: When set beside controls, HIV repertoires had CDR3 length ranges that were narrower. At every time point, clones expanded before ART dominated the repertoire.

Per germline, CDR1 MGHRA and CDR2 YSYEKL. With 0 bases removed from V and 6 bases from J, the gap between germline ends came to 15 bases. The CDR3 consists of 15 residues. The run of the v3.0 immunoSEQ assay was at survey level. Some clones are missing from TCRdb's copy, which holds only in-frame ones; the method was immunoSEQ multiplex PCR. The sample contains roughly 21,000 clones, around 81% of which appear only once. This receptor was taken from a man aged 35 to 55 with HIV. The sample here was unsorted PBMCs, taken 0.1 years before starting antiretroviral therapy. The rearrangement uses TRBV4-1 and TRBJ2-7, with a tentative D call TRBD1 (6 bases). CDR3 DNA: TGCGCCAGCAGCCAAGATTCTGGGCAGGGGAGCGAGCAGTACTTC. This codes for CASSQDSGQGSEQYF.